This T cell receptor beta chain was documented in a study of control samples from healthy donors and cancer patients. The method was immunoSEQ multiplex PCR; TCRdb's version includes in-frame clones alone and lacks a portion of them. The sample yields approximately 100,000 clones, almost 85% seen once. This clone has just one count. Deletions cut 2 bases from V and 4 bases from J, with 11 bases between. The CDR3 spans 14 residues. CDR1 and CDR2 (germline): SGHDN, FVKESK. This chain joins TRBV14 and TRBJ1-2; no clear D. The sequence was collected from a man between 60 and 70 years old in good health. The sequenced sample was blood. CDR3 in DNA: TGTGCCAGCAGCCAAATAGGTCCAGCCTATGGCTACACCTTC. As protein: CASSQIGPAYGYTF.